These 14 T cell receptor beta chains originate from one sample sequenced in a study of T-cell reconstitution after alpha-beta-depleted transplantation in children. TCRbeta library preparation incorporated unique molecular identifiers. TCRdb reprocessed the PCR reads via MiXCR and lists one record per CDR3 protein. This sample has approximately 800,000 distinct CDR3 sequences, with roughly 15% found just once. The input for sequencing was PBMCs, mostly from graft donor cells, taken 360 days after TCRalphabeta/CD19-depleted stem cell transplant. These receptors came from a male patient aged 10-17 years who had a stem cell transplant for acute lymphoblastic leukemia, so the T cells may come from the graft donor.

J is TRBJ2-3 and V is TRBV5-1; 8 bases are a match to TRBD2. The trim removed 0 bases at V and 3 bases at J, leaving 9 bases unmatched. The CDR3 extends over 17 amino acids. The germline CDR1 and CDR2 sequences are SGHRS and YFSETQ. The CDR3 DNA reads TGCGCCAGCAGCTTGGATCCCCTAGCGGGCGGGACAGATACGCAGTATTTT. Protein sequence: CASSLDPLAGGTDTQYF.

The chain uses TRBV20-1 and TRBJ1-4, with 9 bases lining up with TRBD1. The V gene end was trimmed by 6 bases and the J gene end by 8 bases; junction bases not matched to a gene: 10. This CDR3 is 14 amino acids long. Germline V gives CDR1 DFQATT, CDR2 SNEGSKA (reference sequence). The CDR3 loop reads CSANRGRLAEKLFF. The CDR3 nucleotides read TGCAGTGCCAACAGGGGGCGCCTGGCGGAAAAACTGTTTTTT.

This clonotype was counted ten times or more. The V and J genes are TRBV4-1 and TRBJ2-7; no definite D call. Germline V gives CDR1 MGHRA, CDR2 YSYEKL. The CDR3 runs 14 residues. Trimming cost V 0 bases and J 2 bases, with 8 bases left between them. This CDR3 is CASSQDDPAYEQYF. The CDR3 DNA reads TGCGCCAGCAGCCAAGATGATCCGGCCTACGAGCAGTACTTC.

This clonotype was seen ten or more times. J is TRBJ2-2 and V is TRBV4-1; 10 nucleotides align to TRBD1. CDR1 is MGHRA, CDR2 YSYEKL, per germline. V dropped 6 bases and J dropped 6; count of bases not matched to a gene: 4. The CDR3 extends over 14 amino acids. In nucleotides, the CDR3 is TGCGCCAGCAGTTTTGGGACAGGGGCCGGGGAGCTGTTTTTT. Amino acid sequence: CASSFGTGAGELFF.

This clonotype was seen repeatedly, ten times or more. The chain carries TRBV11-1 and TRBJ2-1; 14 bases match TRBD2. The V and J ends lost 6 bases and 8 bases, in that order; junction bases with no gene match: 6. CDR1 SGHAT and CDR2 FQDESV come from the germline V gene (reference sequence). The CDR3 length is 15 residues. The CDR3 loop reads CASSFGLAGGDEQFF. As DNA, the CDR3 is TGTGCCAGCAGTTTCGGACTAGCGGGAGGCGATGAGCAGTTCTTC.

The chain carries TRBV19 and TRBJ2-7, with 8 positions matching TRBD1. Germline trimming cut 3 bases from V and 3 bases from J; bases unmatched to any gene: 4. From germline, CDR1 is LNHDA and CDR2 SQIVND (reference sequence). The CDR3 is 14 residues long. The CDR3 nucleotides are TGTGCCAGTAGTATGAGTACAGGGGGCTACGAGCAGTACTTC. Translating gives CASSMSTGGYEQYF.

The CDR3 DNA is TGCGCCAGCAGCCAAGACCGGCTAGCGAACACCGGGGAGCTGTTTTTT. Amino acids: CASSQDRLANTGELFF. The chain carries TRBV4-1 and TRBJ2-2; D remains ambiguous. The CDR3 is made up of 16 amino acids. The germline CDR1 and CDR2 sequences are MGHRA and YSYEKL. Trimming took off 0 bases at V and 0 bases at J, with 8 bases between the two ends.

The V gene is TRBV2, the J gene TRBJ2-2; D ambiguous. Germline loops: CDR1 SNHLY, CDR2 FYNNEI. V gave up 5 bases and J gave up 2 bases, with 12 bases separating them. The CDR3 has 15 residues. CDR3 coding DNA: TGTGCCAGCAGTCCCCCCAGGTTTAACACCGGGGAGCTGTTTTTT. This sequence encodes CASSPPRFNTGELFF.

This clonotype was counted at least ten times. The chain combines TRBV10-1 with TRBJ1-6; no clear D. The CDR3 consists of 12 residues. The V gene lost 8 bases and the J gene lost 7 bases, with 9 bases spanning the gap. The V gene's germline CDR1 is WNHNN and CDR2 SYGVQD (reference sequence). The CDR3 coding sequence is TGCGCCAGCGGAAAAGGCAATTCACCCCTCCACTTT. This gives the protein CASGKGNSPLHF.

This clonotype was counted only a few times. CDR3 sequence reads: CASRVGGPQETQYF. CDR3 nucleotide sequence: TGTGCCAGCAGGGTAGGGGGCCCCCAAGAGACCCAGTACTTC. The rearrangement links TRBV28 to TRBJ2-5; 7 bases match TRBD1. The CDR3 has 14 amino acids. The junction had 5 bases not matched to a gene; V was cut back by 6 bases and J by 1 base. CDR1 MDHEN and CDR2 SYDVKM come from the germline V gene.

This clonotype occurred a few times. V usage is TRBV7-7 and J usage is TRBJ2-7, with 9 bases lining up with TRBD1. The CDR3 spans 16 residues. CDR1 and CDR2 (germline): SSHAT, FNYEAQ (reference sequence). Unmatched junction bases numbered 7, after V lost 1 base and J lost 3 bases. CDR3 coding DNA: TGTGCCAGCAGCTTAGATCTCCCGGGACAGGGCTACGAGCAGTACTTC. It is translated as CASSLDLPGQGYEQYF. Full variable domain (remainder filled in from reference TRBV7-7 and TRBJ2-7): GAGVSQSPRYKVTKRGQDVTLRCDPISSHATLYWYQQALGQGPEFLTYFNYEAQPDKSGLPSDRFSAERPEGSISTLTIQRTEQRDSAMYRCASSLDLPGQGYEQYFGPGTRLTVT.

As to this clonotype: With a much larger clone just one base away, this may be a read error. The J gene is TRBJ2-4, the V gene TRBV27; maybe TRBD1 (6 bases). CDR3 length: 14 residues. Trimming pared 4 bases from V and 2 bases from J, leaving 9 bases between. Germline CDR1 reads MNHEY; CDR2 reads SMNVEV (reference sequence). The CDR3 here is CASSSQGTKNIQYF. CDR3 in DNA: TGTGCCAGCAGTTCTCAGGGGACCAAAAACATTCAGTACTTC.

The chain has TRBV29-1 and TRBJ2-7, with 10 positions matching TRBD2. CDR1 is SQVTM and CDR2 is ANQGSEA in the germline V gene. The CDR3 loop spans 16 amino acids. V dropped 7 bases and J dropped 2; count of bases not matched to a gene: 14. This chain's CDR3 is CSAEGTSARAPYEQYF. The CDR3 DNA sequence: TGCAGCGCGGAGGGGACTAGCGCAAGAGCCCCCTACGAGCAGTACTTC.

This clonotype has a count of ten or more. V gene TRBV7-3 combines with J gene TRBJ2-1; 11 bases are a match to TRBD2. The junction had 4 bases not matched to a gene; V was cut back by 5 bases and J by 7 bases. This CDR3 region has 14 residues. Germline CDR1 and CDR2: SGHTA and FQGTGA. The CDR3 loop reads CASSMGLAVNEQFF. The CDR3 DNA is TGTGCCAGCAGCATGGGACTAGCGGTAAATGAGCAGTTCTTC. The entire variable domain, with the rest obtained from reference TRBV7-3 and TRBJ2-1, is as follows: GAGVSQTPSNKVTEKGKYVELRCDPISGHTALYWYRQSLGQGPEFLIYFQGTGAADDSGLPNDRFFAVRPEGSVSTLKIQRTERGDSAVYLCASSMGLAVNEQFFGPGTRLTVL.